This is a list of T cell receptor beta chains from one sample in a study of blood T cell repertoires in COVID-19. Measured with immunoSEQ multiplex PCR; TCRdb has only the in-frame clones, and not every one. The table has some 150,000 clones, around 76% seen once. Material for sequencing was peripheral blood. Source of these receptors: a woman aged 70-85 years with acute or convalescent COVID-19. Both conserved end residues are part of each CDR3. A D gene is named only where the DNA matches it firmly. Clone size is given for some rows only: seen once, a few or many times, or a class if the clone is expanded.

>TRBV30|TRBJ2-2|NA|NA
CAWSQKTQNTGELFF
TGTGCCTGGAGTCAGAAAACACAGAACACCGGGGAGCTGTTTTTT
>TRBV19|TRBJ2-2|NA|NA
CASSIFSLNPSTGELFF
TGTGCCAGTAGTATCTTCAGTTTGAATCCCAGCACCGGGGAGCTGTTTTTT
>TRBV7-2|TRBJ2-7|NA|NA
CASSFPMPTSYEQYF
TGTGCCAGCAGCTTCCCGATGCCGACTTCCTACGAGCAGTACTTC
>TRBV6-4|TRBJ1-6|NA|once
CASSDWGGPLHF
TGTGCCAGCAGTGACTGGGGGGGACCCCTCCACTTT
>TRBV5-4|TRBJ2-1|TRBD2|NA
CASSPRGLAGTLTYNEQFF
TGTGCCAGCAGCCCAAGAGGACTAGCGGGAACCCTAACCTACAATGAGCAGTTCTTC
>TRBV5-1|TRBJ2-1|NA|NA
CASSWGGSIYNEQFF
TGCGCCAGCAGCTGGGGGGGCAGTATCTACAATGAGCAGTTCTTC
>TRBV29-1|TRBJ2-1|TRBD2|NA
CSALGLAGVGVAYNEQFF
TGCAGCGCCCTGGGACTAGCGGGAGTCGGAGTGGCCTACAATGAGCAGTTCTTC
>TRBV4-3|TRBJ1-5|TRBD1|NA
CASSPSWTGSHQPQHF
TGCGCCAGCAGCCCGTCGTGGACAGGGAGTCATCAGCCCCAGCATTTT
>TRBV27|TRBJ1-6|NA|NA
CASSLWPPGQDNSPLHF
TGTGCCAGCAGTTTATGGCCTCCGGGACAAGATAATTCACCCCTCCACTTT
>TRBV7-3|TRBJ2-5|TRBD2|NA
CASSLKHGGAGETQYF
TGTGCCAGCAGCTTAAAGCACGGGGGGGCCGGAGAGACCCAGTACTTC
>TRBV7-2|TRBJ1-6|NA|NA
CASSFRNSPLHF
TGTGCCAGCAGCTTCCGGAATTCACCCCTCCACTTT
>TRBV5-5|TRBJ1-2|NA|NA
CASSLGRDYGYTF
TGTGCCAGCAGCTTGGGCAGGGACTATGGCTACACCTTC
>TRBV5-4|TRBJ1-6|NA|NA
CASSWGGAQNNSPLHF
TGTGCCAGCAGCTGGGGGGGGGCGCAAAATAATTCACCCCTCCACTTT
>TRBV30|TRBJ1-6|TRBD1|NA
CAWTGVTGNSPLHF
TGTGCCTGGACCGGTGTGACAGGGAATTCACCCCTCCACTTT
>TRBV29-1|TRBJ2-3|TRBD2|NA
CSVERLAGVDTQYF
TGCAGCGTTGAAAGACTAGCGGGAGTAGATACGCAGTATTTT
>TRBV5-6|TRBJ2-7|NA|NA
CASSTDGTYFSYEQYF
TGTGCCAGCAGCACCGACGGGACATATTTCTCCTACGAGCAGTACTTC